The rows below give T cell receptor beta chains drawn from one sample of a study of identical twins. From the 5' RACE reads, TCRdb called clonotypes with MiXCR, one entry per CDR3 protein. Among 500,000 to 700,000 distinct CDR3 sequences listed, under 8.5% were seen once. The same data also contributed to another study, on yellow fever vaccine responses in identical twins.

The sample was PBMCs. The receptors originated from a woman aged 18-30 years in good health. CDR3s include the opening cysteine and the closing phenylalanine or tryptophan. The D gene is left open where the match is weak. Rows may omit the clone size; those that give it use once, few, many or a size class.

d_call: NA
clone_size: NA
v_call: TRBV5-1
j_call: TRBJ2-2
cdr3_aa: CASRQENTGELFF
cdr3_nt: TGCGCCAGCAGACAGGAAAACACCGGGGAGCTGTTTTTT

d_call: NA
clone_size: many
v_call: TRBV10-3
j_call: TRBJ2-5
cdr3_aa: CAISGNSRETQYF
cdr3_nt: TGTGCCATCAGTGGGAATAGTCGAGAGACCCAGTACTTC

d_call: TRBD2
clone_size: NA
v_call: TRBV7-9
j_call: TRBJ2-1
cdr3_aa: CASSSGTSGVSYNEQFF
cdr3_nt: TGTGCCAGCAGCTCTGGGACTAGCGGGGTCTCCTACAATGAGCAGTTCTTC

d_call: NA
clone_size: many
v_call: TRBV5-1
j_call: TRBJ1-4
cdr3_aa: CASSPPGAGEKLFF
cdr3_nt: TGCGCGTCAAGCCCACCGGGGGCGGGGGAAAAACTGTTTTTT

d_call: TRBD2
clone_size: many
v_call: TRBV24-1
j_call: TRBJ2-1
cdr3_aa: CATSDPSTSGIFSYNEQFF
cdr3_nt: TGTGCCACCAGTGATCCCTCGACTAGCGGGATCTTCTCCTACAATGAGCAGTTCTTC

d_call: TRBD2
clone_size: NA
v_call: TRBV2
j_call: TRBJ2-1
cdr3_aa: CASSDIERGGPFF
cdr3_nt: TGTGCCAGCAGTGATATCGAGCGGGGGGGTCCGTTCTTC

d_call: NA
clone_size: many
v_call: TRBV5-1
j_call: TRBJ2-3
cdr3_aa: CASSRRGQNTDTQYF
cdr3_nt: TGCGCCAGCAGCAGAAGAGGACAAAACACAGATACGCAGTATTTT

d_call: NA
clone_size: many
v_call: TRBV5-1
j_call: TRBJ2-5
cdr3_aa: CASTRWPQETQYF
cdr3_nt: TGCGCCAGCACCAGATGGCCACAAGAGACCCAGTACTTC

d_call: TRBD2
clone_size: few
v_call: TRBV4-1
j_call: TRBJ2-3
cdr3_aa: CASSRGLAGGAYRRGTDTQYF
cdr3_nt: TGCGCCAGCAGCCGCGGACTAGCGGGAGGAGCCTACCGCCGAGGAACAGATACGCAGTATTTT

d_call: TRBD2
clone_size: few
v_call: TRBV6-5
j_call: TRBJ2-2
cdr3_aa: CASSYGGGGSRVGELFF
cdr3_nt: TGTGCCAGCAGTTACGGCGGCGGCGGGAGTAGGGTCGGGGAGCTGTTTTTT

d_call: NA
clone_size: NA
v_call: TRBV7-2
j_call: TRBJ2-3
cdr3_aa: CASRASADTQYF
cdr3_nt: TGTGCCAGCAGAGCTAGCGCAGATACGCAGTATTTT

d_call: NA
clone_size: NA
v_call: TRBV12-3/TRBV12-4
j_call: TRBJ1-4
cdr3_aa: CASSLGAVANEKLFF
cdr3_nt: TGTGCCAGCAGTCTAGGGGCGGTGGCTAATGAAAAACTGTTTTTT

d_call: TRBD1
clone_size: few
v_call: TRBV5-5
j_call: TRBJ2-3
cdr3_aa: CASSFLDRETDTQYF
cdr3_nt: TGTGCCAGCAGCTTTTTGGACAGGGAAACAGATACGCAGTATTTT

d_call: TRBD1
clone_size: NA
v_call: TRBV5-1
j_call: TRBJ2-3
cdr3_aa: CASSPKRGRADTQYF
cdr3_nt: TGCGCCAGCAGCCCGAAAAGGGGGCGGGCAGATACGCAGTATTTT

d_call: TRBD2
clone_size: NA
v_call: TRBV27
j_call: TRBJ2-3
cdr3_aa: CASRTSVIDTQYF
cdr3_nt: TGTGCCAGCCGGACTAGCGTTATAGATACGCAGTATTTT

d_call: TRBD2
clone_size: NA
v_call: TRBV12-3/TRBV12-4
j_call: TRBJ2-4
cdr3_aa: CASSLSGGAKNIQYF
cdr3_nt: TGTGCCAGCAGTTTGAGCGGGGGGGCCAAAAACATTCAGTACTTC

d_call: NA
clone_size: many
v_call: TRBV6-1
j_call: TRBJ1-1
cdr3_aa: CASSEGISGYTEAFF
cdr3_nt: TGTGCCAGCAGTGAAGGGATAAGCGGGTACACTGAAGCTTTCTTT

d_call: NA
clone_size: NA
v_call: TRBV5-1
j_call: TRBJ2-2
cdr3_aa: CAIDGDTGELFF
cdr3_nt: TGCGCCATCGACGGTGACACCGGGGAGCTGTTTTTT

d_call: NA
clone_size: NA
v_call: TRBV20-1
j_call: TRBJ2-5
cdr3_aa: CSAREAGWPEETQYF
cdr3_nt: TGCAGTGCTAGAGAGGCAGGTTGGCCCGAAGAGACCCAGTACTTC

d_call: NA
clone_size: few
v_call: TRBV5-1
j_call: TRBJ2-3
cdr3_aa: CASSYLKTGRGTDTQYF
cdr3_nt: TGCGCCAGCAGCTACTTAAAGACAGGGAGGGGGACAGATACGCAGTATTTT

d_call: TRBD1
clone_size: few
v_call: TRBV12-3/TRBV12-4
j_call: TRBJ2-7
cdr3_aa: CASSFADRASYEQYF
cdr3_nt: TGTGCCAGCAGTTTCGCGGACAGGGCTTCCTACGAGCAGTACTTC

d_call: NA
clone_size: few
v_call: TRBV3-1
j_call: TRBJ2-1
cdr3_aa: CASSQGRGDKGEQFF
cdr3_nt: TGTGCCAGCAGCCAAGGTCGCGGTGATAAGGGCGAGCAGTTCTTC

d_call: TRBD1
clone_size: many
v_call: TRBV6-5
j_call: TRBJ1-2
cdr3_aa: CASSYSPGQVANYGYTF
cdr3_nt: TGTGCCAGCAGTTACAGCCCGGGACAGGTAGCTAACTATGGCTACACCTTC

d_call: TRBD2
clone_size: NA
v_call: TRBV5-1
j_call: TRBJ2-1
cdr3_aa: CASSLRLAGPLRNEQFF
cdr3_nt: TGCGCCAGCAGCTTGAGGCTAGCGGGTCCCCTACGCAATGAGCAGTTCTTC

d_call: NA
clone_size: many
v_call: TRBV15
j_call: TRBJ2-1
cdr3_aa: CATRFRDPFSYNEQFF
cdr3_nt: TGTGCCACCAGATTCCGGGACCCTTTTTCCTACAATGAGCAGTTCTTC

d_call: NA
clone_size: NA
v_call: TRBV5-5
j_call: TRBJ2-1
cdr3_aa: CASSLTGWSNNEQFF
cdr3_nt: TGTGCCAGCAGCTTGACCGGCTGGTCCAACAATGAGCAGTTCTTC

d_call: TRBD1
clone_size: NA
v_call: TRBV5-1
j_call: TRBJ2-5
cdr3_aa: CASSPRTGAIETQYF
cdr3_nt: TGCGCCAGCAGCCCGAGGACAGGGGCGATCGAGACCCAGTACTTC

d_call: NA
clone_size: many
v_call: TRBV4-1
j_call: TRBJ1-5
cdr3_aa: CASSRVSGVDQPQHF
cdr3_nt: TGCGCCAGCAGCCGCGTTTCGGGGGTCGATCAGCCCCAGCATTTT

d_call: TRBD1
clone_size: many
v_call: TRBV25-1
j_call: TRBJ2-3
cdr3_aa: CASSEPQRDRGASTDTQYF
cdr3_nt: TGTGCCAGCAGTGAACCCCAACGGGACAGGGGAGCTAGCACAGATACGCAGTATTTT

d_call: NA
clone_size: many
v_call: TRBV9
j_call: TRBJ2-7
cdr3_aa: CASSKGSYEQYF
cdr3_nt: TGTGCCAGCAGCAAGGGATCCTACGAGCAGTACTTC

d_call: TRBD2
clone_size: NA
v_call: TRBV6-2/TRBV6-3
j_call: TRBJ2-3
cdr3_aa: CASSYASGLAGGADTQYF
cdr3_nt: TGTGCCAGCAGTTACGCTTCGGGACTAGCGGGAGGAGCAGATACGCAGTATTTT

d_call: NA
clone_size: many
v_call: TRBV20-1
j_call: TRBJ2-4
cdr3_aa: CSAQGVAKNIQYF
cdr3_nt: TGCAGTGCACAAGGAGTAGCCAAAAACATTCAGTACTTC

d_call: TRBD2
clone_size: many
v_call: TRBV5-1
j_call: TRBJ2-1
cdr3_aa: CASKRTSAENEQFF
cdr3_nt: TGCGCCAGCAAGAGGACTAGCGCCGAAAATGAGCAGTTCTTC

d_call: TRBD2
clone_size: many
v_call: TRBV20-1
j_call: TRBJ2-2
cdr3_aa: CSARDFRGAGELFF
cdr3_nt: TGCAGTGCTAGAGATTTTCGGGGGGCCGGGGAGCTGTTTTTT

d_call: NA
clone_size: few
v_call: TRBV6-4
j_call: TRBJ2-1
cdr3_aa: CASSDGEREQFF
cdr3_nt: TGTGCCAGCAGTGACGGGGAGCGTGAGCAGTTCTTC

d_call: TRBD2
clone_size: NA
v_call: TRBV29-1
j_call: TRBJ2-5
cdr3_aa: CSVGTRLAPGLAQYF
cdr3_nt: TGCAGCGTAGGAACCAGACTAGCGCCAGGTTTGGCCCAGTACTTC

d_call: NA
clone_size: few
v_call: TRBV28
j_call: TRBJ2-5
cdr3_aa: CASSWRGTQYF
cdr3_nt: TGTGCCAGCAGTTGGCGGGGGACCCAGTACTTC

d_call: NA
clone_size: NA
v_call: TRBV15
j_call: TRBJ1-1
cdr3_aa: CATAGRKNTEAFF
cdr3_nt: TGTGCCACCGCTGGGCGGAAGAACACTGAAGCTTTCTTT

d_call: TRBD2
clone_size: many
v_call: TRBV2
j_call: TRBJ2-2
cdr3_aa: CASSVGLAGAANTGELFF
cdr3_nt: TGTGCCAGCAGTGTGGGACTAGCGGGGGCCGCGAACACCGGGGAGCTGTTTTTT

d_call: NA
clone_size: few
v_call: TRBV4-1
j_call: TRBJ2-1
cdr3_aa: CASSQGLTSSYNEQFF
cdr3_nt: TGCGCCAGCAGCCAAGGTCTGACAAGCTCCTACAATGAGCAGTTCTTC

d_call: NA
clone_size: many
v_call: TRBV12-3/TRBV12-4
j_call: TRBJ1-1
cdr3_aa: CASTGSVVTEAFF
cdr3_nt: TGTGCCAGCACGGGGAGCGTAGTCACTGAAGCTTTCTTT

d_call: TRBD1
clone_size: NA
v_call: TRBV20-1
j_call: TRBJ1-6
cdr3_aa: CSARDLWTGMNSPLHF
cdr3_nt: TGCAGTGCTAGAGATCTATGGACAGGGATGAATTCACCCCTCCACTTT

d_call: NA
clone_size: NA
v_call: TRBV28
j_call: TRBJ1-1
cdr3_aa: CASSSRPEAFF
cdr3_nt: TGTGCCAGCAGTTCCCGACCTGAAGCTTTCTTT

d_call: TRBD2
clone_size: many
v_call: TRBV5-1
j_call: TRBJ2-7
cdr3_aa: CASSSRAGGTTYEQYF
cdr3_nt: TGCGCCAGCAGCTCTAGAGCGGGGGGAACCACCTACGAGCAGTACTTC

d_call: TRBD1
clone_size: NA
v_call: TRBV12-3/TRBV12-4
j_call: TRBJ1-2
cdr3_aa: CASSLGTGLSYGYTF
cdr3_nt: TGTGCCAGCAGTTTGGGGACAGGGTTGAGCTATGGCTACACCTTC

d_call: TRBD2
clone_size: many
v_call: TRBV12-3/TRBV12-4
j_call: TRBJ2-5
cdr3_aa: CASSLSSGGETQYF
cdr3_nt: TGTGCCAGCAGTTTATCGTCCGGGGGGGAGACCCAGTACTTC

d_call: NA
clone_size: NA
v_call: TRBV13
j_call: TRBJ1-2
cdr3_aa: CASSPRTNYGYTF
cdr3_nt: TGTGCCAGCAGCCCTCGGACCAACTATGGCTACACCTTC

d_call: NA
clone_size: NA
v_call: TRBV7-9
j_call: TRBJ2-7
cdr3_aa: CASSLLQGSFYEQYF
cdr3_nt: TGTGCCAGCAGCCTACTGCAGGGTTCATTCTACGAGCAGTACTTC

d_call: NA
clone_size: once
v_call: TRBV7-9
j_call: TRBJ2-2
cdr3_aa: CASSRALSTGELFF
cdr3_nt: TGTGCCAGCAGCCGGGCCCTCTCCACCGGGGAGCTGTTTTTT

d_call: NA
clone_size: few
v_call: TRBV7-9
j_call: TRBJ2-5
cdr3_aa: CASSEADRNQETQYF
cdr3_nt: TGTGCCAGCAGCGAGGCCGACAGAAACCAAGAGACCCAGTACTTC

d_call: TRBD1
clone_size: few
v_call: TRBV19
j_call: TRBJ2-1
cdr3_aa: CATRTGINEQFF
cdr3_nt: TGTGCCACCCGGACAGGGATAAATGAGCAGTTCTTC

d_call: NA
clone_size: few
v_call: TRBV19
j_call: TRBJ1-1
cdr3_aa: CASSIGPGAGAFF
cdr3_nt: TGTGCCAGTAGTATTGGACCGGGGGCTGGAGCTTTCTTT

d_call: TRBD1
clone_size: many
v_call: TRBV7-6
j_call: TRBJ2-1
cdr3_aa: CASSLDRGGQFF
cdr3_nt: TGTGCCAGCAGCTTAGACAGGGGCGGGCAGTTCTTC

d_call: NA
clone_size: many
v_call: TRBV5-1
j_call: TRBJ2-3
cdr3_aa: CASTPSTGQRTDTQYF
cdr3_nt: TGCGCCAGCACCCCCTCGACCGGACAGCGCACAGATACGCAGTATTTT

d_call: TRBD1
clone_size: few
v_call: TRBV12-3/TRBV12-4
j_call: TRBJ1-2
cdr3_aa: CASTRQGANGYTF
cdr3_nt: TGTGCCAGCACAAGACAGGGGGCTAATGGCTACACCTTC

d_call: NA
clone_size: few
v_call: TRBV7-9
j_call: TRBJ1-6
cdr3_aa: CASSLDGQLPLHF
cdr3_nt: TGTGCCAGCAGCTTAGACGGACAACTACCCCTCCACTTT